The 30 T cell receptor beta chains presented below share a single source sample, sequenced in a study of blood T cell repertoires in COVID-19. Some clones are missing from TCRdb's copy, which holds only in-frame ones; the method was immunoSEQ multiplex PCR. The sample carries over 120,000 clones, about 76% recorded once. The sequenced sample was peripheral blood. These receptors all come from a human donor in a cohort sampled during active COVID-19.

The chain recombines TRBV18 with TRBJ1-3; 8 bases align to TRBD1. Germline V CDR1 and CDR2: KGHSH, LQKENI. This CDR3 has 16 amino acids. V shed 1 base and J 3 bases; nucleotides not matched to a gene: 5. Here the CDR3 reads CASSPLTGANGNTIYF. CDR3 DNA: TGTGCCAGCTCACCACTGACAGGGGCGAATGGAAACACCATATATTTT.

The chain is built from TRBV19 and TRBJ1-2, with TRBD1 matching over 10 bases. Germline CDR1 reads LNHDA; CDR2 reads SQIVND (reference sequence). This CDR3 region has 17 residues. Losses at the gene ends were 1 base for V and 3 bases for J; bases not matched to a gene: 8. The CDR3 loop is CASSIGSPGTGDYGYTF. The CDR3 coding sequence is TGTGCCAGTAGTATAGGATCCCCAGGGACAGGGGACTATGGCTACACCTTC.

The chain carries TRBV29-1 and TRBJ2-3; 9 nucleotides agree with TRBD2. Germline assignment: CDR1 SQVTM and CDR2 ANQGSEA. With V trimmed by 6 bases and J by 2 bases, 9 bases remained unmatched. The CDR3 covers 15 residues. DNA for the CDR3: TGCAGCGTAGTTCCCGCTAGCGGGAACACAGATACGCAGTATTTT. Protein: CSVVPASGNTDTQYF.

The chain couples TRBV19 to TRBJ1-2; 7 nucleotides match TRBD1. This CDR3 spans 15 amino acids. Trimming took 6 bases from V and 4 from J; bases not matched to a gene: 11. Germline V gene lookup returns CDR1 LNHDA and CDR2 SQIVND (reference sequence). CDR3 loop: CASRSRQGLSYGYTF. The DNA for the CDR3 is TGTGCCAGTAGATCACGACAGGGACTCTCCTATGGCTACACCTTC.

This clone has just a few counts. V usage is TRBV18 and J usage is TRBJ1-2; 8 nucleotides line up with TRBD1. Losses at the gene ends were 4 bases for V and 5 bases for J; bases not matched to a gene: 9. The germline gives CDR1 KGHSH, CDR2 LQKENI. The CDR3 sequence is 15 residues long. CDR3 DNA: TGTGCCAGCTCACTTGACTTGACAGGGGATTATGGCTACACCTTC. Amino acid sequence: CASSLDLTGDYGYTF.

The chain joins TRBV7-2 to TRBJ2-3; TRBD2 is a possible D gene (5 bases). This CDR3 region has 13 residues. Per germline, CDR1 SGHTA and CDR2 FQGNSA. V shed 3 bases and J shed 6 bases, with 10 bases lying between them. The CDR3 region has the DNA TGTGCCAGCAGCTTCCCCACTAGGGATACGCAGTATTTT. Protein product: CASSFPTRDTQYF.

The chain combines TRBV12-5 with TRBJ2-1, with 12 bases that match TRBD2. Losses at the gene ends were 0 bases for V and 6 bases for J; bases not matched to a gene: 3. This CDR3 has 16 amino acids. CDR1 and CDR2 from the germline V gene are LGHNT and FRNRAP. The DNA for the CDR3 is TGTGCTAGTGGTTTGGTAACTAGCGGGAGGCTCAATGAGCAGTTCTTC. It translates to CASGLVTSGRLNEQFF.

The chain links TRBV9 to TRBJ2-7; 13 bases are shared with TRBD2. J gave up 0 bases and V 0 bases, and 9 bases lay outside the gene matches. The CDR3 is 19 residues long. From germline, CDR1 is SGDLS and CDR2 YYNGEE. The CDR3 DNA is TGTGCCAGCAGCGTAGGCTGGACTAGCGGGAGCCCAAGCTCCTACGAGCAGTACTTC. Protein sequence: CASSVGWTSGSPSSYEQYF.

CDR3 bases: TGCGCCAGCAGCCAAGGACAGTCGCCCGACACTGAAGCTTTCTTT. This codes for CASSQGQSPDTEAFF. The chain employs TRBV4-1 and TRBJ1-1, with D possibly being TRBD1 (5 bases). V was trimmed by 1 base and J by 3 bases, leaving 12 bases between them. CDR3 length equals 15 residues. The germline gives CDR1 MGHRA, CDR2 YSYEKL.

The chain has TRBV7-2 and TRBJ2-7; 9 nucleotides match TRBD1. Germline assignment: CDR1 SGHTA and CDR2 FQGNSA. The V gene end was trimmed by 5 bases and the J gene end by 4 bases; junction bases not matched to a gene: 0. This CDR3 comprises 12 residues. For the CDR3, the DNA is TGTGCCAGCAGCGGACAGGGGTACGAGCAGTACTTC. It is translated as CASSGQGYEQYF.

V usage is TRBV7-9 and J usage is TRBJ2-1, with 10 bases lining up with TRBD2. The V segment lost 5 bases and the J segment 6 bases; nucleotides outside the gene matches: 10. The CDR3 runs to 16 residues. Germline-derived CDR1 and CDR2 are SEHNR and FQNEAQ (reference sequence). In nucleotides, the CDR3 is TGTGCCAGCAGCCCCTGGTCTGGGACTAGCGCCAATGAGCAGTTCTTC. Its protein is CASSPWSGTSANEQFF.

The sample holds many counts of this clone. The chain employs TRBV9 and TRBJ2-5; 10 nucleotides line up with TRBD1. Germline CDR1 SGDLS, CDR2 YYNGEE. This CDR3 is built from 14 residues. J lost 5 bases, V lost 4 bases, and 5 bases had no gene match. CDR3 protein: CASSPGQGRETQYF. The CDR3 region has the DNA TGTGCCAGCAGCCCGGGACAGGGGAGGGAGACCCAGTACTTC.

This clone was seen once. The genes are TRBV7-2 and TRBJ2-1; the match to TRBD1 covers 7 bases. The trim removed 10 bases at V and 4 bases at J, leaving 10 bases unmatched. The CDR3 is 14 amino acids. Germline assignment: CDR1 SGHTA and CDR2 FQGNSA. CDR3 in DNA: TGTGCCACCCAACAGGGGCAACTATACAATGAGCAGTTCTTC. This codes for CATQQGQLYNEQFF.

The chain joins TRBV28 to TRBJ2-7; TRBD2 matches 7 bases. This CDR3 contains 14 residues. Trimming removed 3 bases from V and 2 bases from J; junction bases left unmatched: 4. Germline-derived CDR1 and CDR2 are MDHEN and SYDVKM. The DNA of the CDR3 is TGTGCCAGCAGTTTGGAGCGGGGACCCTACGAGCAGTACTTC. Its translation is CASSLERGPYEQYF.

This CDR3 reads CASGRDRDNEKLFF. DNA of the CDR3: TGTGCCAGCGGACGGGACAGAGATAATGAAAAACTGTTTTTT. The chain uses TRBV2 and TRBJ1-4, with 7 bases identical to TRBD1. The CDR3 runs 14 residues. Germline assignment: CDR1 SNHLY and CDR2 FYNNEI. Trimming at V came to 8 bases and at J to 4 bases, leaving 7 bases not matched to a gene.

This sequence joins TRBV10-3 and TRBJ1-1; 7 bases agree with TRBD1. This CDR3 spans 16 amino acids. Germline CDR1 and CDR2: ENHRY and SYGVKD. Losses at the gene ends were 2 bases for V and 5 bases for J; bases not matched to a gene: 11. CDR3 nucleotide sequence: TGTGCCATCAGTGAGGGCAGGGGGTTGGGTGCGACTGAAGCTTTCTTT. Residues: CAISEGRGLGATEAFF.

The chain recombines TRBV18 with TRBJ2-1; D is possibly TRBD2 (6 bases). V was cut by 2 bases and J by 7 bases, with 12 bases left in between. This CDR3 region has 14 residues. Germline CDR1 KGHSH, CDR2 LQKENI. The CDR3 here is CASSPIGRDNEQFF. CDR3 coding DNA: TGTGCCAGCTCACCAATCGGGAGAGATAATGAGCAGTTCTTC.

This clone was seen only a few times. The chain employs TRBV6-6 and TRBJ1-5, with unresolved D. The V end lost 0 bases, the J end lost 2 bases, and 8 bases lay between the germline ends. The CDR3 spans 15 residues. Germline assignment: CDR1 MNHNY and CDR2 SVGAGI (reference sequence). CDR3 residues: CASSYSHRGNQPQHF. The CDR3 DNA reads as TGTGCCAGCAGTTACTCGCACCGGGGCAATCAGCCCCAGCATTTT.

This clone has just one count. The J gene is TRBJ2-2, the V gene TRBV9; 15 bases align to TRBD2. The CDR3 sequence is 19 residues long. Per the germline V gene, CDR1 is SGDLS and CDR2 is YYNGEE. The V gene end was trimmed by 0 bases and the J gene end by 0 bases; junction bases not matched to a gene: 3. CDR3 DNA: TGTGCCAGCAGCGTAGTTGGGACTAGCGGGAGGCCGAACACCGGGGAGCTGTTTTTT. This gives the protein CASSVVGTSGRPNTGELFF.

The chain uses TRBV29-1 and TRBJ2-7; 9 positions match TRBD1. V shed 4 bases, J shed 2 bases, and the junction held 9 bases outside the gene matches. CDR1 and CDR2 (germline): SQVTM, ANQGSEA. The CDR3 loop spans 15 amino acids. CDR3 nucleotides: TGCAGCGTTGTTTCATATGGGACAGGGACCTACGAGCAGTACTTC. The encoded protein is CSVVSYGTGTYEQYF.

The chain couples TRBV29-1 to TRBJ2-7; D remains unclear. Trimming cost V 4 bases and J 1 base, with 8 bases left between them. CDR1 is SQVTM and CDR2 is ANQGSEA in the germline V gene. This CDR3 region has 12 residues. This CDR3 is CSVVLFSYEQYF. CDR3 nucleotide sequence: TGCAGCGTTGTGTTATTTTCCTACGAGCAGTACTTC.

This chain connects TRBV6-2 or TRBV6-3 to TRBJ2-5; 12 bases are a match to TRBD2. This CDR3 contains 17 residues. Germline values: CDR1 MNHEY, CDR2 SVGEGT. Trimming removed 2 bases from V and 2 bases from J; junction bases left unmatched: 6. The CDR3 is CASSYPTTSGRQETQYF. As DNA, the CDR3 is TGTGCCAGCAGTTACCCGACGACTAGCGGGAGACAAGAGACCCAGTACTTC.

J is TRBJ2-2 and V is TRBV4-3, with TRBD2 identical over 14 bases. The CDR3 covers 17 residues. Germline assignment: CDR1 LGHNA and CDR2 YSLEER. The junction had 5 bases not matched to a gene; V was cut back by 1 base and J by 7 bases. This CDR3 is CASSQGGTSGRSGELFF. CDR3 in DNA: TGCGCCAGCAGCCAAGGTGGGACTAGCGGGAGAAGCGGGGAGCTGTTTTTT.

The chain couples TRBV7-9 to TRBJ1-5; the match to TRBD1 covers 7 bases. V dropped 1 base and J dropped 6; count of bases not matched to a gene: 6. CDR3 length: 15 residues. Germline assignment: CDR1 SEHNR and CDR2 FQNEAQ (reference sequence). CDR3 sequence reads: CASSLGSTGVQPQHF. The CDR3 nucleotides read TGTGCCAGCAGCTTAGGCTCCACAGGGGTTCAGCCCCAGCATTTT.

In nucleotides, the CDR3 is TGTGCCAGCTCACCGGGAGAAGAAGCTTTCTTT. Protein: CASSPGEEAFF. V usage is TRBV18 and J usage is TRBJ1-1; D uncertain. The CDR3 runs 11 residues. Between the trimmed V and J ends, which lost 3 bases and 8 bases, there was a span of 7 bases. Germline loops: CDR1 KGHSH, CDR2 LQKENI.

In its sample, this clone was seen a few times. The genes are TRBV4-3 and TRBJ2-2; TRBD2 agrees at 11 bases. The CDR3 length is 17 residues. The V gene end was trimmed by 1 base and the J gene end by 5 bases; junction bases not matched to a gene: 6. The germline V gene has CDR1 LGHNA and CDR2 YSLEER. CDR3 loop: CASSQVLAGVGTGELFF. DNA for the CDR3: TGCGCCAGCAGCCAAGTACTAGCGGGAGTCGGGACCGGGGAGCTGTTTTTT.

This clone has just a few counts. V gene TRBV27 combines with J gene TRBJ1-2; D might be TRBD1 (6 bases). V was shortened by 4 bases and J by 3 bases, with 9 bases between the two germline ends. CDR1 MNHEY and CDR2 SMNVEV come from the germline V gene (reference sequence). The CDR3 loop spans 13 amino acids. The CDR3 is CASSSQGYYGYTF. The CDR3 nucleotides read TGTGCCAGCAGTTCGCAGGGGTACTATGGCTACACCTTC.

The genes are TRBV24-1 and TRBJ2-7, with D maybe TRBD1 (6 bases). The V end lost 4 bases, the J end lost 2 bases, and 14 bases lay between the germline ends. Germline V gene lookup returns CDR1 KGHDR and CDR2 SFDVKD. The CDR3 is 15 residues long. CDR3 protein: CATSDTRDNTYEQYF. In nucleotides, the CDR3 is TGTGCCACCAGTGACACCCGGGACAACACCTACGAGCAGTACTTC.

The CDR3 nucleotides are TGTGCCAGCAGCCCCGGACTAGCGGAGGAGACCCAGTACTTC. This encodes CASSPGLAEETQYF. The chain combines TRBV13 with TRBJ2-5; 10 bases are shared with TRBD2. From germline, CDR1 is PRHDT and CDR2 FYEKMQ (reference sequence). The CDR3 has 14 residues. The ends lost 5 bases at V and 5 bases at J; junction bases unmatched: 5.

The gene calls are TRBV7-2 and TRBJ2-1, with 15 positions matching TRBD2. CDR1 SGHTA and CDR2 FQGNSA come from the germline V gene. V lost 5 bases and J lost 0; bases outside the gene matches: 2. The CDR3 has 17 residues. For the CDR3, the DNA is TGTGCCAGCAGCAGGACTAGCGGGAGGGCCTCCTACAATGAGCAGTTCTTC. It is translated as CASSRTSGRASYNEQFF.